These 22 T cell receptor beta chains were all obtained from the same sample, sequenced in a study of T cells after yellow fever vaccination. TCRdb reprocessed the 5' RACE reads with MiXCR, giving one entry per CDR3 protein. The data hold roughly 520,000 distinct CDR3 sequences, with 20% to 25% observed a single time. The sample in question was PBMCs, obtained about 21 days after the first yellow fever vaccination. The receptors stem from a man between 18 and 35 years old who received the YFV17D yellow fever vaccine.

The chain has TRBV6-5 and TRBJ1-1; tentatively, D is TRBD1 (5 bases). This CDR3 has 13 amino acids. The ends were cut back, 2 bases at V and 6 bases at J, with 10 bases in the middle. Germline-derived CDR1 and CDR2 are MNHEY and SVGAGI. CDR3 amino acids: CASSYRQGAEAFF. The DNA of the CDR3 is TGTGCCAGCAGTTACCGGCAGGGAGCTGAAGCTTTCTTT.

This clonotype was seen a few times. The chain couples TRBV14 to TRBJ2-1; 12 positions agree with TRBD2. Germline assignment: CDR1 SGHDN and CDR2 FVKESK. CDR3 length equals 16 residues. Trimming removed 4 bases from V and 12 bases from J; junction bases left unmatched: 13. CDR3 in amino acids: CASSRLWRLAGDRQFF. CDR3 nucleotide sequence: TGTGCCAGCAGCCGTTTATGGCGACTAGCGGGGGACCGGCAGTTCTTC.

The chain recombines TRBV12-3 or TRBV12-4 with TRBJ2-1; no firm D call. V gave up 1 base and J gave up 5 bases, with 9 bases separating them. The CDR3 runs 14 residues. CDR3 DNA sequence: TGTGCCAGCAGTTTAGAGAAAGGAGACAATGAGCAGTTCTTC. This encodes CASSLEKGDNEQFF.

The chain couples TRBV11-2 to TRBJ2-3; TRBD1 matches at 8 bases. The CDR3 length is 16 residues. Per the germline V gene, CDR1 is SGHAT and CDR2 is FQNNGV. V lost 1 base and J lost 0; bases outside the gene matches: 3. CDR3 DNA: TGTGCCAGCAGCTTAGGGCAGGGGGCGAGCACAGATACGCAGTATTTT. Protein sequence: CASSLGQGASTDTQYF.

This clonotype was detected only a few times. V gene TRBV7-9 combines with J gene TRBJ1-1; perhaps TRBD1 as D (6 bases). The CDR3 loop spans 12 amino acids. CDR1 is SEHNR, CDR2 FQNEAQ, per germline (reference sequence). Trimming stripped 4 bases from V and 3 bases from J, with 6 bases between. CDR3 nucleotide sequence: TGTGCCAGCAGCTACAGGGACACTGAAGCTTTCTTT. It is translated as CASSYRDTEAFF.

This clonotype was seen a few times. CDR3 DNA sequence: TGTGCCAGCAGCTTACAGGGGGGGGCATGGGAGACCCAGTACTTC. It yields the protein CASSLQGGAWETQYF. The V call is TRBV7-6, the J call TRBJ2-5; D is perhaps TRBD1 or TRBD2 (7 bases each). Germline CDR1 is SGHVS and CDR2 is FNYEAQ. Trimming shortened V by 2 bases and J by 5 bases, and 15 bases separated the two germline ends. The CDR3 extends over 15 amino acids.

The J gene is TRBJ1-1, the V gene TRBV6-1; a possible D gene is TRBD1 (6 bases). The germline V gene has CDR1 MNHNS and CDR2 SASEGT. Trimming removed 6 bases at V and 6 bases at J, with 11 bases between. CDR3 length: 12 amino acids. The CDR3, as DNA: TGTGCCAGCAGGAGACAGGTGTCTGAAGCTTTCTTT. It translates to CASRRQVSEAFF.

J is TRBJ2-2 and V is TRBV7-2; 9 bases are a match to TRBD2. Trimming took 6 bases from V and 4 from J; bases not matched to a gene: 9. CDR1 and CDR2 from the germline V gene are SGHTA and FQGNSA. The CDR3 covers 16 residues. The CDR3 region is CASRPTGGGATGELFF. CDR3 DNA: TGTGCCAGCAGGCCAACCGGCGGGGGGGCCACCGGGGAGCTGTTTTTT.

This clonotype was detected only a few times. This sequence joins TRBV28 and TRBJ2-7; TRBD2 matches 7 bases. The germline V gene has CDR1 MDHEN and CDR2 SYDVKM. The CDR3 length is 15 residues. Trimming cost V 6 bases and J 2 bases; bases outside gene matches: 10. The CDR3 is CASSQAGTGTYEQYV. The CDR3 nucleotides are TGTGCCAGCAGCCAAGCGGGGACGGGGACCTACGAGCAGTACGTC.

The chain couples TRBV7-9 to TRBJ2-7, with no clear D. The CDR3 is 15 residues long. Germline-derived CDR1 and CDR2 are SEHNR and FQNEAQ (reference sequence). With 5 bases removed from V and 5 bases from J, the gap between germline ends came to 19 bases. CDR3 loop: CASSHSAWLAHEQYF. CDR3 DNA: TGTGCCAGCAGCCATTCTGCGTGGTTGGCTCACGAGCAGTACTTC.

This clonotype was counted between two and nine times. The J gene is TRBJ1-2, the V gene TRBV5-1; 7 bases map to TRBD1. The length of the CDR3 is 14 residues. J was trimmed by 7 bases and V by 2 bases; bases with no gene match: 8. The germline gives CDR1 SGHRS, CDR2 YFSETQ. The CDR3: CASSLTDRESGYTF. The DNA of the CDR3 is TGCGCCAGCAGCTTAACTGACAGGGAAAGTGGCTACACCTTC.

V usage is TRBV24-1 and J usage is TRBJ2-1; 12 nucleotides align to TRBD1. Trimming removed 8 bases from V and 8 bases from J; junction bases left unmatched: 6. The V gene's germline CDR1 is KGHDR and CDR2 SFDVKD. CDR3 length: 14 amino acids. The CDR3 DNA reads as TGTGCCACCAATGGCGGGACAGGGGGCGATGAGCAGTTCTTC. Translation: CATNGGTGGDEQFF.

This clonotype has a handful of counts. This chain joins TRBV7-9 and TRBJ2-2; the D gene could be TRBD1 or TRBD2 (5 bases each). The germline V gene encodes CDR1 SEHNR and CDR2 FQNEAQ (reference sequence). Trimming left V 3 bases short and J 5 bases short, with 13 bases between. The CDR3 spans 15 residues. The CDR3 region is CASSFGGTVTGELFF. CDR3 nucleotide sequence: TGTGCCAGCAGCTTTGGGGGAACTGTGACCGGGGAGCTGTTTTTT.

This clonotype was found a few times. This chain connects TRBV6-1 to TRBJ2-1, with 14 bases identical to TRBD2. The CDR3 length is 15 residues. CDR1 and CDR2 (germline): MNHNS, SASEGT. J was trimmed by 10 bases and V by 5 bases; bases with no gene match: 7. CDR3 residues: CASSRLAGGHREQFF. CDR3 DNA: TGTGCCAGCAGTCGACTAGCGGGGGGGCATCGGGAGCAGTTCTTC.

This clonotype has only a few counts. In DNA, the CDR3 is TGTGCCAGCAGTTCCGGGACAGGGGGCTCCTATAATTCACCCCTCCACTTT. This sequence encodes CASSSGTGGSYNSPLHF. This chain joins TRBV6-2 or TRBV6-3 and TRBJ1-6; TRBD1 aligns across 11 bases. V lost 4 bases and J lost 0; bases outside the gene matches: 2. The germline CDR1 and CDR2 sequences are MNHEY and SVGEGT. The CDR3 runs to 17 residues.

This clonotype was detected once. The chain recombines TRBV10-3 with TRBJ2-3; weak D call: TRBD1 (6 bases). Germline lookup yields CDR1 ENHRY and CDR2 SYGVKD. The CDR3 has 18 residues. Trimming removed 7 bases at V and 0 bases at J, with 23 bases between. CDR3 in DNA: TGTGCCATCACTTCGGCCTATAGGGGGATCCCTAGCACAGATACGCAGTATTTT. This gives the protein CAITSAYRGIPSTDTQYF.

This clonotype was recorded at least ten times. The rearrangement joins TRBV4-3 to TRBJ2-7; 7 nucleotides line up with TRBD1. This CDR3 contains 14 residues. Germline values: CDR1 LGHNA, CDR2 YSLEER. V was pared by 0 bases and J by 6 bases, with 5 bases of the junction left unmatched. Here the CDR3 reads CASSQDRQGGEQYF. The CDR3 coding sequence is TGCGCCAGCAGCCAAGACCGACAGGGTGGCGAGCAGTACTTC.

The CDR3, as DNA: TGCAGTGCTAGTGACGGTTTCGATACGCAGTATTTT. It encodes CSASDGFDTQYF. The J gene is TRBJ2-3, the V gene TRBV20-1; D gene unclear. The V and J ends lost 3 bases and 6 bases respectively, with 10 bases between them. The germline V gene has CDR1 DFQATT and CDR2 SNEGSKA (reference sequence). CDR3 length equals 12 residues.

This clonotype showed up just a few times. The chain recombines TRBV3-1 with TRBJ2-4; D gene uncertain. The V end was cut by 5 bases, the J end by 9 bases, with 8 bases between. From germline, CDR1 is LGHDT and CDR2 YNNKEL (reference sequence). The CDR3 runs to 11 residues. The CDR3 reads CASSVGSIQYF. DNA for the CDR3: TGTGCCAGCAGCGTTGGCTCCATTCAGTACTTC.

This clonotype was picked up a small number of times. The J gene is TRBJ2-5, the V gene TRBV12-3 or TRBV12-4; D is ambiguous. The V gene lost 4 bases and the J gene lost 4 bases, with 16 bases spanning the gap. This CDR3 is built from 15 residues. CDR3 amino acids: CASSSWRTDVETQYF. The CDR3 region has the DNA TGTGCCAGCAGTTCATGGCGAACGGATGTAGAGACCCAGTACTTC.

V usage is TRBV5-5 and J usage is TRBJ2-2; TRBD2 matches 10 bases. Per germline, CDR1 SGHKS and CDR2 YYEKEE (reference sequence). CDR3 length equals 16 residues. The V segment lost 3 bases and the J segment 4 bases; nucleotides outside the gene matches: 6. The CDR3 reads CASSSLAGGPTGELFF. CDR3 DNA: TGTGCCAGCAGCTCTTTAGCGGGGGGCCCCACCGGGGAGCTGTTTTTT.

The V call is TRBV24-1, the J call TRBJ2-3, with a weak D call TRBD2 (6 bases). The V end lost 3 bases, the J end lost 5 bases, and 11 bases lay between the germline ends. This CDR3 is 14 amino acids long. Germline V gene sequence: CDR1 KGHDR, CDR2 SFDVKD. CDR3 sequence reads: CATSDRGYEDTQYF. Written as DNA, the CDR3 is TGTGCCACCAGTGATCGGGGGTATGAAGATACGCAGTATTTT.